This is a list of T cell receptor beta chains from one sample in a study of T cell clonotyping in hematopoietic cell transplantation. The data were produced by immunoSEQ multiplex PCR, yet TCRdb's version contains in-frame clones alone and is incomplete. The sample shows around 9,800 clones, about 89% of them seen only once. The source material was PBMCs, sampled 180 days after allogeneic stem cell transplant. The source of these receptors is a male patient aged 60-69 years who had an allogeneic stem cell transplant from an unrelated donor, so the T cells may come from the graft donor. Some clones in this sample may be carry-over from other donors' samples. The CDR3 runs from the conserved cysteine through the conserved F or W. The D gene is left open where the match is weak. Clone size, where shown, is once, few, many, or a class for clones that have expanded.

NA	TRBV6-5	TRBD1	TRBJ1-1	15	CASSYSTGGDTEAFF	TGTGCCAGCAGTTACTCGACAGGGGGCGACACTGAAGCTTTCTTT
NA	TRBV28	NA	TRBJ2-3	15	CASSFQASSTDTQYF	TGTGCCAGCAGTTTCCAGGCTTCTAGCACAGATACGCAGTATTTT
NA	TRBV10-3	NA	TRBJ1-2	14	CAISPGTSNYGYTF	TGTGCCATCAGCCCCGGGACATCTAACTATGGCTACACCTTC
once	TRBV5-6	NA	TRBJ2-7	14	CASSLGSPPGEQYF	TGTGCCAGCAGCTTGGGAAGCCCCCCGGGGGAGCAGTACTTC
NA	TRBV5-1	NA	TRBJ2-6	17	CASGTTGPRSGANVLTF	TGCGCCAGCGGAACTACAGGACCTCGCTCTGGGGCCAACGTCCTGACTTTC
NA	TRBV19	NA	TRBJ1-2	16	CASSTSTKQGASGYTF	TGTGCCAGTAGTACTTCCACCAAACAGGGTGCCTCTGGCTACACCTTC
medium-sized	TRBV4-1	TRBD2	TRBJ2-1	15	CASSQRDYPSNEQFF	TGCGCCAGCAGCCAACGGGACTACCCATCCAATGAGCAGTTCTTC
NA	TRBV5-1	NA	TRBJ1-4	15	CASSLVGNINEKLFF	TGCGCCAGCAGCTTGGTGGGAAATATTAATGAAAAACTGTTTTTT
NA	TRBV6-6	NA	TRBJ1-3	15	CASSYSGGSGNTIYF	TGTGCCAGCAGTTACTCGGGGGGATCTGGAAACACCATATATTTT
NA	TRBV29-1	NA	TRBJ1-1	13	CSVDTGADTEAFF	TGCAGCGTTGACACGGGCGCGGACACTGAAGCTTTCTTT
NA	TRBV18	NA	TRBJ1-2	14	CASSPPFEGYGYTF	TGTGCCAGCTCACCACCGTTCGAGGGCTATGGCTACACCTTC
NA	TRBV2	NA	TRBJ1-3	14	CASGDKSSGNTIYF	TGTGCCAGCGGAGATAAGAGCTCTGGAAACACCATATATTTT
NA	TRBV5-1	NA	TRBJ2-3	15	CASSLRVGNTDTQYF	TGCGCCAGCAGCTTGAGGGTGGGGAACACAGATACGCAGTATTTT
NA	TRBV29-1	NA	TRBJ2-1	9	CSVDQGQFF	TGCAGCGTTGACCAGGGGCAGTTCTTC
once	TRBV7-2	TRBD1	TRBJ1-6	16	CASSPDRSPYNSPLHF	TGTGCCAGCAGCCCGGACAGGTCGCCTTATAATTCACCCCTCCACTTT
NA	TRBV7-2	NA	TRBJ1-2	15	CASSPTPHSFYGYTF	TGTGCCAGCAGCCCAACTCCCCACAGCTTCTATGGCTACACCTTC
few	TRBV7-2	NA	TRBJ1-1	12	CARGWGNTEAFF	TGTGCCCGGGGGTGGGGAAACACTGAAGCTTTCTTT
NA	TRBV2	NA	TRBJ2-3	15	CASSVGIGNTDTQYF	TGTGCCAGCAGTGTTGGAATAGGGAACACAGATACGCAGTATTTT
NA	TRBV29-1	NA	TRBJ1-2	11	CSGTGDYGYTF	TGCAGCGGTACAGGAGATTATGGCTACACCTTC
NA	TRBV2	NA	TRBJ1-5	14	CASGGEGTYRPQHF	TGTGCCAGCGGGGGGGAGGGGACCTACCGGCCCCAGCATTTT
once	TRBV19	TRBD1	TRBJ1-5	15	CASSPRGSTNQPQHF	TGTGCCAGTAGTCCCAGGGGGAGCACGAATCAGCCCCAGCATTTT
NA	TRBV7-3	TRBD1	TRBJ2-1	15	CASSLGDRVQNEQFF	TGTGCCAGCAGCTTAGGGGACAGGGTCCAAAATGAGCAGTTCTTC
NA	TRBV10-3	NA	TRBJ2-2	14	CAITPDSFTGELFF	TGTGCCATCACCCCGGACAGTTTCACCGGGGAGCTGTTTTTT
NA	TRBV6-4	TRBD1	TRBJ1-5	13	CASSDGQGGPQHF	TGTGCCAGCAGTGATGGACAGGGTGGACCCCAGCATTTT
NA	TRBV9	TRBD2	TRBJ2-3	14	CASSPRTRADTQYF	TGTGCCAGCAGCCCCCGGACTAGGGCCGATACGCAGTATTTT
NA	TRBV6-5	NA	TRBJ1-2	14	CASSPGTVNYGYTF	TGTGCCAGCAGTCCCGGGACGGTCAACTATGGCTACACCTTC
NA	TRBV4-1	TRBD1	TRBJ1-6	15	CASSQDRVNNSPLHF	TGCGCCAGCAGCCAGGACAGGGTAAATAATTCACCCCTCCACTTT
NA	TRBV4-3	TRBD1	TRBJ1-2	14	CASTRDRAQYGYTF	TGCGCCAGCACAAGGGACAGGGCCCAATATGGCTACACCTTC
NA	TRBV6-1	NA	TRBJ2-6	14	CATGGASGANVLTF	TGTGCGACCGGGGGCGCCTCTGGGGCCAACGTCCTGACTTTC
NA	TRBV4-1	NA	TRBJ2-5	15	CASSQEGQAWETQYF	TGCGCCAGCAGCCAAGAGGGGCAGGCCTGGGAGACCCAGTACTTC
few	TRBV4-1	TRBD1	TRBJ1-1	14	CASSQTQGGTEAFF	TGCGCCAGCAGCCAGACTCAGGGGGGCACTGAAGCTTTCTTT
NA	TRBV14	NA	TRBJ2-5	13	CASSQASGETQYF	TGTGCCAGCAGCCAAGCAAGTGGGGAGACCCAGTACTTC
NA	TRBV29-1	TRBD2	TRBJ2-2	14	CSARTSGDTGELFF	TGCAGCGCCAGGACTAGCGGGGACACCGGGGAGCTGTTTTTT
NA	TRBV19	NA	TRBJ1-3	16	CASSIDSPTYGNTIYF	TGTGCCAGTAGTATAGATTCGCCGACCTACGGAAACACCATATATTTT
NA	TRBV6-4	NA	TRBJ1-2	15	CASSDVWRPEGGYTF	TGTGCCAGCAGTGACGTGTGGAGGCCCGAAGGGGGCTACACCTTC
NA	TRBV7-2	TRBD1	TRBJ2-1	14	CASSEDRAHNEQFF	TGTGCCAGCAGCGAGGACAGGGCTCACAATGAGCAGTTCTTC
NA	TRBV19	NA	TRBJ2-7	10	CASRSYEQYF	TGTGCCAGTAGGAGCTACGAGCAGTACTTC